This T cell receptor (beta chain) comes out of a study of early T cells in non-severe SARS-CoV-2 infection (dated by TCRdb to the early 2020s). Context from the whole study: Bulk RNA from unsorted whole blood was used for TCR sequencing, so alpha and beta chains could not be paired. Study-level results and caveats: VDJdb matching was skewed toward anti-spike CD8 responses and likely underestimated virus-specific expansions by missing private and CD4 specificities.

The study was a case-control design nested within a healthcare worker cohort in London, UK, with weekly nasopharyngeal swab PCR tests and blood sampling. Healthcare workers were enrolled in the week of the UK lockdown, from 23 to 31 March 2020, and were followed every week for up to 16 weeks. The method was 5' RACE. Instrument on record: NextSeq 500. The TCR library protocol attached unique molecular identifiers to individual cDNA molecules to correct for sequencing error and PCR bias. Both TCR alpha and beta chains were sequenced, and tight co-correlation was observed between alpha and beta sequence abundances in each sample. The original methods were these. Decombinator V4 was used to annotate TCR sequences for V gene, J gene and CDR3. Expanded TCRs were defined as changing significantly between any two time points under a Poisson model with p below 0.0001. TCR abundances were normalised to the total number of TCRs sequenced per sample and were expressed as counts per million. MAIT TCRs were defined by TRAV1-2 paired with TRAJ12, TRAJ20 or TRAJ33, and iNKT TCRs by TRAV10 paired with TRAJ18. A search of VDJdb, accessed on 1 November 2021, was run for TCRs annotated to CMV, EBV and SARS-CoV-2, with TCRs annotated for multiple antigens excluded. The public reads were reprocessed in TCRdb via fastp at Q25 and MiXCR, keeping in-frame beta chains. Each CDR3 protein gets just one entry, which takes the most common genes and DNA from the rows behind it. TCRdb, not the authors, supplied the V and J calls. This sample gives fewer than 130,000 distinct CDR3 sequences in total; 10% to 15% of them show up just once. Approximately 4% of the sample goes to the ten largest clones.

At the junction V is shortened by 7 bases and J by 0 bases; bases outside the gene matches: 0. For CDR1 and CDR2, the germline V gene lists SQVTM and ANQGSEA. The CDR3 spans 12 residues, from the cysteine through the phenylalanine. Just the 36-base CDR3 DNA is kept, in frame starting at base 1. This clonotype has a count of ten or more. What antigen it recognizes has not been identified. No qualities accompany the bases; no much larger clone lies one base away. Recombination joined TRBV29-1 with TRBJ2-1; 7 middle bases align to TRBD2. The input for sequencing was whole blood, taken at baseline. The source of this sequence is an adult who was a healthcare worker with PCR-confirmed SARS-CoV-2 infection or an uninfected control (not recorded which). Here is the DNA: TGCAGCGGGGGGGGCTCCTACAATGAGCAGTTCTTC. Translated, this is CSGGGSYNEQFF.